This T cell receptor (beta chain) was retrieved from a study of OX40 agonist ivuxolimab in advanced cancers. Study background: Three patients responded partially, comprising one with hepatocellular carcinoma and two with cutaneous melanoma. Overall study results and limits: Expanded clones belonging to CD8+ T cells outnumbered, on average, those of CD4+.

Profiled with immunoSEQ multiplex PCR; TCRdb holds only in-frame clones, not every one. In the table there are around 62,000 clones, about nine tenths of which are singletons. The germline V gene encodes CDR1 MDHEN and CDR2 SYDVKM. Unmatched junction bases numbered 7, after V lost 5 bases and J lost 8 bases. The CDR3 covers 15 residues. In regard to this clone: Its specificity is not known.

Autoimmune disease history or systemic immunosuppression excluded patients. The investigators sampled blood at baseline, at cycle 4 day 1, and at cycle 7 day 1. This clonotype originated in an adult with an advanced solid tumor such as melanoma, head and neck, liver or kidney cancer. The material sequenced was CD4+ or CD8+ T cells sorted from blood, taken in a trial of the OX40 agonist ivuxolimab. The chain joins TRBV28 to TRBJ1-6, with 9 nucleotides matching TRBD1. CDR3 sequence reads: CASSAPGQGHSPLHF. The CDR3, as DNA: TGTGCCAGCAGTGCTCCGGGACAGGGACATTCACCCCTCCACTTT. The complete variable domain, with remaining parts taken from reference TRBV28 and TRBJ1-6, reads DVKVTQSSRYLVKRTGEKVFLECVQDMDHENMFWYRQDPGLGLRLIYFSYDVKMKEKGDIPEGYSVSREKKERFSLILESASTNQTSMYLCASSAPGQGHSPLHFGNGTRLTVT.